This is a list of T cell receptor beta chains from one sample in a study of T-cell memory formation after mild COVID-19. One entry per CDR3 protein, called by TCRdb with MiXCR from the 5' RACE reads. This sample carries hundreds of thousands of distinct CDR3 sequences, approximately 25% of them seen once, and the ten largest clones take roughly an eighth. Material: PBMCs or a T cell subset sorted from them (not recorded which). These receptors originate from an adult woman who had mild COVID-19 (a few samples of this study predate the infection). Cell type and time point are not known. Each CDR3 is given with its conserved first and last residue. Fields, in order: V gene, CDR3 protein.

TRBV20-1	CSARDFRVSNEKLFF
TRBV7-8	CASSHQTGLDTEAFF
TRBV7-3	CASSPLGGRSETQYF
TRBV5-1	CASSLEVVAGGGEQFF
TRBV5-1	CASSRDSGSGANVLTF
TRBV5-1	CASSPGRPGYTF
TRBV4-2	CASSQELAGVPYNEQFF
TRBV7-6	CASSLVRESNTGELFF
TRBV5-1	CASRQLPGSYEQYF
TRBV7-2	CASSQTALSEAFF
TRBV2	CARKADGNTIYF
TRBV2	CASWEGATPGRETQYF
TRBV7-2	CASSFGRDYSNQPQHF
TRBV2	CASREQVGGGAFF
TRBV11-2	CASSWGVGDRNSPLHF
TRBV14	CASSQGPPGAVTIEAFF
TRBV20-1	CSPRLGQPQHF
TRBV25-1	CASSPSDQITGELFF
TRBV7-9	CASSLEGWTEAFF
TRBV5-1	CASSSTSGSWYEQYF
TRBV7-2	CASSLARGAYEQYF
TRBV12-3/TRBV12-4	CASRRSNEKLFF